Each of the 8 T cell receptor beta chains below was sequenced from the same sample in a study of T cell responses to AZD1222 COVID-19 vaccine. The data were produced by immunoSEQ multiplex PCR, yet TCRdb's version contains in-frame clones alone and is incomplete. The sample contains approximately 140,000 clones, 70% to 90% of which appear only once. The sequenced sample was peripheral blood, obtained on day 0 of AZD1222 vaccination. The receptors were gathered from an adult in good health.

This clone occurred once. This chain uses TRBV6-1 with TRBJ2-3; 10 nucleotides match TRBD2. CDR1 is MNHNS, CDR2 SASEGT, per germline. The CDR3 extends over 15 amino acids. V dropped 3 bases and J dropped 1; count of bases not matched to a gene: 1. CDR3 sequence (DNA): TGTGCCAGCAGTGACAGCGGGAGGGGCACAGATACGCAGTATTTT. This codes for CASSDSGRGTDTQYF.

The chain employs TRBV28 and TRBJ2-7, with D possibly matching TRBD1 (6 bases). Per germline, CDR1 MDHEN and CDR2 SYDVKM. V was clipped by 5 bases and J by 4 bases, with 9 bases between them. The CDR3 loop spans 12 amino acids. As DNA, the CDR3 is TGTGCCAGCAGTCAAGGACAGTACGAGCAGTACTTC. It codes for CASSQGQYEQYF.

The table lists this clone with a count of one. The V call is TRBV6-2 or TRBV6-3, the J call TRBJ2-1; 7 positions match TRBD1. CDR1 is MNHEY, CDR2 SVGEGT, per germline. V shed 4 bases, J shed 5 bases, and the junction held 11 bases outside the gene matches. The CDR3 covers 16 residues. CDR3 nucleotide sequence: TGTGCCAGCAGTTCTCGGGGACAGTTGCCGCACAATGAGCAGTTCTTC. Protein: CASSSRGQLPHNEQFF.

This clone has a single count. This chain connects TRBV19 to TRBJ1-2, with TRBD1 as a possible D gene (5 bases). Germline loops: CDR1 LNHDA, CDR2 SQIVND (reference sequence). The CDR3 is made up of 14 amino acids. Trimming took 3 bases from V and 4 from J, leaving 12 bases between them. The CDR3 is CASSMEGLSYGYTF. In DNA form, the CDR3 reads TGTGCCAGTAGTATGGAGGGGTTGAGCTATGGCTACACCTTC.

This sequence joins TRBV3-1 (or the pseudogene TRBV3-2) and TRBJ2-3, with TRBD2 identical over 8 bases. Germline V gene lookup returns CDR1 LGHDT and CDR2 YNNKEL (reference sequence). The V gene end was trimmed by 4 bases and the J gene end by 6 bases; junction bases not matched to a gene: 12. The CDR3 sequence is 16 residues long. CDR3 sequence (DNA): TGTGCCAGCAGCCGCAGGAGCGGGAGCCCGGGTGATACGCAGTATTTT. Its translation is CASSRRSGSPGDTQYF.

The chain employs TRBV7-9 and TRBJ1-1; D gene uncertain. The ends were cut back, 1 base at V and 7 bases at J, with 7 bases in the middle. CDR3 length: 12 residues. Germline V gives CDR1 SEHNR, CDR2 FQNEAQ (reference sequence). The CDR3 DNA reads as TGTGCCAGCAGCTTAGGCGGGAATGAAGCTTTCTTT. Translated, it gives CASSLGGNEAFF.

The chain recombines TRBV6-2 or TRBV6-3 with TRBJ2-7; weak D call: TRBD1 (6 bases). Looked up from germline, CDR1 is MNHEY and CDR2 is SVGEGT. The CDR3 runs to 14 residues. The germline V and J ends were trimmed by 5 bases and 3 bases, with 14 bases remaining between them. CDR3 sequence reads: CASSTLGTIYEQYF. As DNA, the CDR3 is TGTGCCAGCAGTACCCTAGGGACAATCTACGAGCAGTACTTC.

V usage is TRBV9 and J usage is TRBJ1-1, with TRBD1 identical over 9 bases. This CDR3 contains 15 residues. V was clipped by 3 bases and J by 4 bases; unmatched bases: 7. CDR1 and CDR2 (germline): SGDLS, YYNGEE. The CDR3 region is CASSGMGQGRTEAFF. The CDR3 DNA is TGTGCCAGCAGCGGGATGGGACAGGGTCGCACTGAAGCTTTCTTT.